This paragraph covers one T cell receptor (beta chain) sequence. Its antigen is still unknown. The sample originates from a study of T cell repertoires in cytomegalovirus infection. Study-level background: Peptides in the study included HLA-C-restricted and HLA-B-restricted CMV epitopes. Overall study results and limits: In two of eight donors, the top clonotype was HLA-C-restricted CMV-specific.

The CDR3 loop spans 12 amino acids. V was trimmed by 7 bases and J by 6 bases, leaving 12 bases between them. Germline V gives CDR1 MNHNS, CDR2 SASEGT. TCRdb recomputed calls from the reads with MiXCR, one row per CDR3 protein. The repertoire holds approximately 910,000 distinct CDR3 sequences, with less than 40% as singletons. The origin of this receptor is a human donor in good health (CMV status not recorded). Some clones in this sample may be carry-over from other donors' samples. V and J are TRBV6-1 and TRBJ1-2; D unresolved. The sequencing here drew on cultured CD8+ T cells from PBMCs, taken from culture after CMV antigen stimulation. In DNA form, the CDR3 reads TGTGCCAGCACCACCTCGAGGGATGGCTACACCTTC. Translation gives CASTTSRDGYTF.